Listed here are 19 T cell receptor beta chains from one sample, sequenced in a study of OX40 agonist ivuxolimab in advanced cancers. Libraries were prepared by immunoSEQ multiplex PCR; TCRdb keeps only in-frame clonotypes and omits some of them. The sample shows about 98,000 clones, about nine tenths of them seen only once. This specimen was CD4+ or CD8+ T cells sorted from blood, taken in a trial of the OX40 agonist ivuxolimab. These TCRs come from an adult with an advanced solid tumor such as melanoma, head and neck, liver or kidney cancer.

The J gene is TRBJ2-3, the V gene TRBV28; the match to TRBD1 covers 8 bases. The CDR3 length is 16 residues. The germline V gene encodes CDR1 MDHEN and CDR2 SYDVKM. With 2 bases clipped from V and 5 bases from J, the junction kept 9 bases outside the gene matches. CDR3: CASSLGTGGMIDTQYF. The CDR3 bases are TGTGCCAGCAGTTTAGGAACAGGGGGTATGATAGATACGCAGTATTTT.

The chain uses TRBV5-6 and TRBJ1-2; no clear D gene. The V gene's germline CDR1 is SGHDT and CDR2 YYEEEE. V lost 0 bases to trimming and J lost 3 bases, with 9 bases between them. CDR3 length: 14 residues. The CDR3 region is CASSLADLDYGYTF. CDR3 in DNA: TGTGCCAGCAGCTTGGCGGATCTGGACTATGGCTACACCTTC.

The chain employs TRBV15 and TRBJ2-1; D might be TRBD1 (5 bases). Deletions cut 4 bases from V and 7 bases from J, with 8 bases between. Germline loops: CDR1 LNHNV, CDR2 YYDKDF (reference sequence). The CDR3 is made up of 12 amino acids. In DNA, the CDR3 is TGTGCCACCAGCATTACAGGTAATGAGCAGTTCTTC. It translates to CATSITGNEQFF.

The chain joins TRBV14 to TRBJ1-2; 10 bases line up with TRBD1. CDR3 length: 18 residues. Germline V CDR1 and CDR2: SGHDN, FVKESK. J was trimmed by 7 bases and V by 3 bases; bases with no gene match: 17. CDR3 in DNA: TGTGCCAGCAGCCACTCCCGGGACAGGGGATGGAGTGGATCTGGCTACACCTTC. This translates into CASSHSRDRGWSGSGYTF.

The gene calls are TRBV2 and TRBJ2-1; 7 positions agree with TRBD1. V lost 7 bases to trimming and J lost 4 bases; unmatched junction nucleotides: 7. The CDR3 is 14 residues long. Germline assignment: CDR1 SNHLY and CDR2 FYNNEI. The CDR3 here is CASNPRQGYNEQFF. CDR3 in DNA: TGTGCCAGCAACCCAAGACAGGGATACAATGAGCAGTTCTTC.

V usage is TRBV2 and J usage is TRBJ2-1; no reliable D call. The germline CDR1 and CDR2 sequences are SNHLY and FYNNEI. The CDR3 covers 15 residues. V lost 4 bases and J 4 bases, leaving 14 bases between the germline ends. This CDR3 reads CASSAQRALYNEQFF. Written as DNA, the CDR3 is TGTGCCAGCAGTGCTCAGCGAGCCCTATACAATGAGCAGTTCTTC.

This chain joins TRBV28 and TRBJ1-3, with TRBD1 as a possible D gene (5 bases). V lost 5 bases and J 0 bases, leaving 14 bases between the germline ends. This CDR3 contains 16 residues. The V gene's germline CDR1 is MDHEN and CDR2 SYDVKM. The CDR3 here is CASSRGRQTSGNTIYF. Here the CDR3 DNA reads TGTGCCAGCAGTCGGGGCAGGCAGACCTCTGGAAACACCATATATTTT.

The chain recombines TRBV10-3 with TRBJ1-5; no clear D. The V gene's germline CDR1 is ENHRY and CDR2 SYGVKD. Trimming left V 5 bases short and J 2 bases short, with 7 bases between. The CDR3 loop spans 13 amino acids. Written as DNA, the CDR3 is TGTGCCATCAGTCGGGATGGCAATCAGCCCCAGCATTTT. Its protein is CAISRDGNQPQHF.

The V gene is TRBV7-2, the J gene TRBJ2-7; 8 positions agree with TRBD2. V dropped 5 bases and J dropped 2; count of bases not matched to a gene: 5. CDR3 length equals 14 residues. Germline lookup yields CDR1 SGHTA and CDR2 FQGNSA. CDR3 protein: CASSPSGFTYEQYV. The CDR3, as DNA: TGTGCCAGCAGCCCTAGCGGGTTCACCTACGAGCAGTACGTC.

The chain carries TRBV7-6 and TRBJ2-3; D not certain. Trimming removed 0 bases from V and 1 base from J, with 8 bases in between. Germline V gives CDR1 SGHVS, CDR2 FNYEAQ. The CDR3 loop spans 15 amino acids. The CDR3 loop is CASSLAYLGTDTQYF. CDR3 nucleotide sequence: TGTGCCAGCAGCTTAGCCTATTTGGGCACAGATACGCAGTATTTT.

The rearrangement uses TRBV30 and TRBJ2-7, with 7 bases that match TRBD1. Germline V gene data show CDR1 as GTSNPN and CDR2 as SVGIG (reference sequence). This CDR3 contains 13 residues. The V and J ends lost 3 bases and 0 bases, in that order; junction bases with no gene match: 2. This CDR3 is CAWSRDSSYEQYF. CDR3 DNA sequence: TGTGCCTGGAGCAGGGACAGCTCCTACGAGCAGTACTTC.

V and J are TRBV5-1 and TRBJ2-3, with a tentative D call TRBD2 (6 bases). Trimming cost V 3 bases and J 0 bases, with 26 bases left between them. The CDR3 length is 20 residues. Per germline, CDR1 SGHRS and CDR2 YFSETQ. The CDR3 loop reads CASSWGTPLGLLTSTDTQYF. CDR3 nucleotide sequence: TGCGCCAGCAGCTGGGGGACTCCATTAGGGCTGTTGACGAGCACAGATACGCAGTATTTT.

The chain couples TRBV6-1 to TRBJ1-5, with D possibly matching TRBD1 (5 bases). Germline V lookup: CDR1 MNHNS, CDR2 SASEGT. The CDR3 has 13 amino acids. V was clipped by 10 bases and J by 5 bases, with 15 bases between them. CDR3 residues: CATQGGLDQPQHF. CDR3 bases: TGTGCCACCCAGGGAGGGCTGGATCAGCCCCAGCATTTT.

The chain recombines TRBV7-2 with TRBJ2-1, with 9 bases that match TRBD2. Germline-derived CDR1 and CDR2 are SGHTA and FQGNSA. The CDR3 has 15 residues. The ends lost 8 bases at V and 0 bases at J; junction bases unmatched: 5. The CDR3 DNA reads as TGTGCCAGCGCCGCAGCGGGAGGCTCCTACAATGAGCAGTTCTTC. Its translation: CASAAAGGSYNEQFF.

The chain recombines TRBV21-1 with TRBJ2-7. TRBV21-1 constitutes a pseudogene. This CDR3 spans 14 amino acids. This chain's CDR3 is CASSTGGAQEEQYV. Written as DNA, the CDR3 is TGTGCCAGCAGCACAGGGGGGGCGCAGGAGGAGCAGTACGTC.

V and J are TRBV19 and TRBJ2-2; 8 positions agree with TRBD2. The CDR3 consists of 17 residues. Germline V gene sequence: CDR1 LNHDA, CDR2 SQIVND (reference sequence). Unmatched junction bases numbered 10, after V lost 3 bases and J lost 4 bases. CDR3: CASSIVAGGPGTGELFF. CDR3 bases: TGTGCCAGTAGTATTGTGGCGGGAGGCCCAGGCACCGGGGAGCTGTTTTTT. Supplemented by reference TRBV19 and TRBJ2-2, the full variable domain reads DGGITQSPKYLFRKEGQNVTLSCEQNLNHDAMYWYRQDPGQGLRLIYYSQIVNDFQKGDIAEGYSVSREKKESFPLTVTSAQKNPTAFYLCASSIVAGGPGTGELFFGEGSRLTVL.

As regards this clone: Different DNA sequences within this sample yield the same CDR3. This sequence joins TRBV7-2 and TRBJ2-7, with D perhaps given as TRBD1 or TRBD2 (6 bases each). Germline V gene data show CDR1 as SGHTA and CDR2 as FQGNSA. This CDR3 has 13 amino acids. V lost 2 bases and J lost 7, with 12 bases in between. For the CDR3, the DNA is TGTGCCAGCAGCTTAATGGGGGCGGGGGAGCAGTACGTC. Its protein product is CASSLMGAGEQYV.

The genes are TRBV6-5 and TRBJ2-3; the D is unclear. Germline V gene data show CDR1 as MNHEY and CDR2 as SVGAGI. The CDR3 totals 13 residues. Trimming cost V 6 bases and J 3 bases, with 10 bases left between them. DNA of the CDR3: TGTGCCAGCAGCCGCCGCGATACAGATACGCAGTATTTT. Protein: CASSRRDTDTQYF.

V and J are TRBV6-5 and TRBJ2-7, with a tentative D call TRBD1 (6 bases). The CDR3 loop spans 14 amino acids. Trimming stripped 4 bases from V and 3 bases from J, with 13 bases between. Germline CDR1 and CDR2: MNHEY and SVGAGI. In nucleotides, the CDR3 is TGTGCCAGCAGTTCTAGGGGGACACTCTACGAGCAGTACTTC. It codes for CASSSRGTLYEQYF.